One and the same sample provided the 21 T cell receptor beta chains below, sequenced in a study of blood T cell repertoires in COVID-19. TCRdb's table, derived via immunoSEQ multiplex PCR, lists solely in-frame clones and lacks some. The sample holds about 120,000 clones, roughly 80% seen once. The specimen sequenced was peripheral blood. The receptors come from a man between 65 and 80 years old with acute or convalescent COVID-19.

CDR3 amino acids: CASRKDGQPAYEQYF. In DNA form, the CDR3 reads TGTGCCAGCAGAAAAGATGGACAGCCGGCCTACGAGCAGTACTTC. The V gene is TRBV7-2, the J gene TRBJ2-7; TRBD1 is a possible D gene (6 bases). Germline CDR1 and CDR2: SGHTA and FQGNSA. V lost 6 bases to trimming and J lost 2 bases, with 17 bases between them. The CDR3 totals 15 residues.

The chain carries TRBV7-3 and TRBJ2-3, with D possibly matching TRBD1 (6 bases). The CDR3 runs 16 residues. V lost 2 bases, J lost 0 bases, and 12 bases lay in between. Germline V gene data show CDR1 as SGHTA and CDR2 as FQGTGA. Here the CDR3 reads CASSLYRQASTDTQYF. CDR3 DNA sequence: TGTGCCAGCAGCTTATACCGACAGGCTAGCACAGATACGCAGTATTTT.

The chain links TRBV5-1 to TRBJ2-3; the match to TRBD2 covers 11 bases. V lost 0 bases, J lost 0 bases, and 0 bases stayed unmatched. This CDR3 region has 16 residues. Germline-derived CDR1 and CDR2 are SGHRS and YFSETQ. CDR3 DNA: TGCGCCAGCAGCTTGGGACTAGCGGGAAGCACAGATACGCAGTATTTT. Translating it yields CASSLGLAGSTDTQYF.

The chain uses TRBV25-1 and TRBJ1-4; possible D gene TRBD1, 5 bases. The CDR3 contains 16 residues. Trimming cost V 5 bases and J 7 bases, with 20 bases left between them. In germline, CDR1 is MGHDK, CDR2 SYGVNS. In DNA form, the CDR3 reads TGTGCCAGCAGTCTCCTCGCTCCTGGGAGGGGTGAAAAACTGTTTTTT. This encodes CASSLLAPGRGEKLFF.

The CDR3 loop is CASSPSGRYTGELFF. The DNA of the CDR3 is TGTGCCAGCAGCCCTAGCGGGAGATACACCGGGGAGCTGTTTTTT. The chain has TRBV7-2 and TRBJ2-2; 10 bases are shared with TRBD2. This CDR3 spans 15 amino acids. CDR1 and CDR2 (germline): SGHTA, FQGNSA. V shed 5 bases, J shed 3 bases, and the junction held 3 bases outside the gene matches.

The J gene is TRBJ1-3, the V gene TRBV7-2; no definite D call. The germline V gene has CDR1 SGHTA and CDR2 FQGNSA. V was trimmed by 0 bases and J by 4 bases, leaving 10 bases between them. The CDR3 runs 15 residues. The CDR3 DNA is TGTGCCAGCAGCTTAGCGGCCAGTCCCGGAAACACCATATATTTT. Translated: CASSLAASPGNTIYF.

V usage is TRBV5-1 and J usage is TRBJ1-2, with 7 bases identical to TRBD1. The CDR3 spans 14 residues. V was pared by 2 bases and J by 2 bases, with 3 bases of the junction left unmatched. Germline-derived CDR1 and CDR2 are SGHRS and YFSETQ. The CDR3 spells CASSLTGENYGYTF. In nucleotides, the CDR3 is TGCGCCAGCAGCTTAACAGGGGAGAACTATGGCTACACCTTC.

V gene TRBV6-5 combines with J gene TRBJ1-2, with a possible D match to TRBD1 (5 bases). This CDR3 region has 11 residues. The germline gives CDR1 MNHEY, CDR2 SVGAGI. Trimming cost V 7 bases and J 5 bases, with 8 bases left between them. CDR3 in amino acids: CASTRGYGYTF. In DNA form, the CDR3 reads TGTGCCAGCACAAGGGGTTATGGCTACACCTTC.

The chain employs TRBV7-8 and TRBJ1-1; TRBD1 is a possible D gene (5 bases). Germline-derived CDR1 and CDR2 are SGHVS and FQNEAQ. This CDR3 region has 13 residues. The germline V and J ends were trimmed by 5 bases and 4 bases, with 11 bases remaining between them. CDR3 residues: CASSRTGGTEAFF. CDR3 nucleotide sequence: TGTGCCAGCAGCCGCACCGGGGGCACTGAAGCTTTCTTT.

The chain uses TRBV5-4 and TRBJ1-5; D is perhaps TRBD1 (5 bases). V was clipped by 5 bases and J by 0 bases, with 12 bases between them. The CDR3 is 15 amino acids. The germline V gene encodes CDR1 SGHNT and CDR2 YYREEE (reference sequence). The CDR3 is CASSSGGSSNQPQHF. Here the CDR3 DNA reads TGTGCCAGCAGTTCCGGGGGGTCTAGCAATCAGCCCCAGCATTTT.

The rearrangement joins TRBV9 to TRBJ2-1; 15 bases map to TRBD2. With V trimmed by 2 bases and J by 4 bases, 7 bases remained unmatched. The CDR3 totals 18 residues. Germline V lookup: CDR1 SGDLS, CDR2 YYNGEE. The CDR3 here is CASSVGLAGGTGYNEQFF. The CDR3 region has the DNA TGTGCCAGCAGCGTGGGACTAGCGGGGGGAACCGGATACAATGAGCAGTTCTTC.

This clone was detected only once. The chain has TRBV3-1 (or the pseudogene TRBV3-2) and TRBJ2-5; D not resolved. Trimming cost V 0 bases and J 8 bases, with 13 bases left between them. CDR3 length: 14 amino acids. Germline V lookup: CDR1 LGHDT, CDR2 YNNKEL (reference sequence). The CDR3 loop reads CASSQERSLPTQYF. The CDR3 nucleotides are TGTGCCAGCAGCCAAGAGCGGAGCTTACCCACCCAGTACTTC.

The rearrangement uses TRBV6-5 and TRBJ2-5; D gene ambiguous. This CDR3 is 13 amino acids long. Germline values: CDR1 MNHEY, CDR2 SVGAGI. Trimming took 5 bases from V and 2 from J, leaving 9 bases between them. CDR3 nucleotides: TGTGCCAGCAGTCGCGGAGTTCAAGAGACCCAGTACTTC. Translating it yields CASSRGVQETQYF.

Regarding this clone: The sample contains more than one DNA sequence encoding this CDR3. This sequence joins TRBV2 and TRBJ2-7; weak D call: TRBD1 (6 bases). Germline CDR1 and CDR2: SNHLY and FYNNEI. V lost 4 bases, J lost 3 bases, and 7 bases lay in between. This CDR3 has 12 amino acids. The chain's CDR3 is CASSATGYEQYF. The CDR3 DNA reads as TGTGCCAGCAGTGCGACAGGCTACGAGCAGTACTTC.

This chain joins TRBV5-1 and TRBJ2-7, with a tentative D call TRBD1 (6 bases). The germline V gene has CDR1 SGHRS and CDR2 YFSETQ. Between the trimmed V and J ends, which lost 3 bases and 0 bases, there was a span of 16 bases. There are 16 residues in the CDR3. This CDR3 reads CASSSGQGPPSYEQYF. The DNA for the CDR3 is TGCGCCAGCAGCTCCGGGCAGGGGCCTCCCTCCTACGAGCAGTACTTC.

This clone was seen just once. V usage is TRBV7-2 and J usage is TRBJ2-3; 10 bases agree with TRBD2. V gave up 2 bases and J gave up 2 bases; unmatched junction bases: 7. Germline CDR1 reads SGHTA; CDR2 reads FQGNSA. CDR3 size: 17 residues. CDR3 DNA sequence: TGTGCCAGCAGCTTATTGGGAGCGGGGGGGAACACAGATACGCAGTATTTT. Translating it yields CASSLLGAGGNTDTQYF. Drawing the rest from reference TRBV7-2 and TRBJ2-3, the complete variable domain is GAGVSQSPSNKVTEKGKDVELRCDPISGHTALYWYRQSLGQGLEFLIYFQGNSAPDKSGLPSDRFSAERTGGSVSTLTIQRTQQEDSAVYLCASSLLGAGGNTDTQYFGPGTRLTVL.

The chain carries TRBV6-2 or TRBV6-3 and TRBJ2-7; the D is unclear. Trimming left V 6 bases short and J 9 bases short, with 12 bases between. CDR3 length: 11 residues. Germline CDR1 MNHEY, CDR2 SVGEGT. The CDR3 DNA reads as TGTGCCAGCAGCCAAGGTACGGGGCAGTACTTC. Amino acids: CASSQGTGQYF.

The V and J genes are TRBV30 and TRBJ1-1; the match to TRBD1 covers 9 bases. The CDR3 is 15 residues long. Germline-derived CDR1 and CDR2 are GTSNPN and SVGIG (reference sequence). V trimming: 5 bases; J trimming: 1 base; junction bases outside the gene matches: 8. DNA of the CDR3: TGTGCCTGGGGGGGGACAGGGCGGAGGAACACTGAAGCTTTCTTT. Its translation is CAWGGTGRRNTEAFF.

The genes are TRBV4-2 and TRBJ2-7, with TRBD2 matching over 11 bases. The V segment lost 1 base and the J segment 1 base; nucleotides outside the gene matches: 6. This CDR3 has 17 residues. Germline V gene data show CDR1 as LGHNA and CDR2 as YNFKEQ. The CDR3: CASSQAAPSGGSYEQYF. The CDR3 bases are TGTGCCAGCAGCCAAGCTGCCCCTAGCGGGGGGTCCTACGAGCAGTACTTC.

The chain joins TRBV7-2 to TRBJ1-4; D remains unclear. The CDR3 is 18 residues long. Trimming stripped 4 bases from V and 3 bases from J, with 21 bases between. Germline lookup yields CDR1 SGHTA and CDR2 FQGNSA. The CDR3 region has the DNA TGTGCCAGCAGCTCTCCCCGGGGAGGAGGAACATCTAATGAAAAACTGTTTTTT. Amino acids: CASSSPRGGGTSNEKLFF.

V gene TRBV9 combines with J gene TRBJ2-7, with a possible D match to TRBD2 (6 bases). This CDR3 has 15 amino acids. Trimming pared 2 bases from V and 0 bases from J, leaving 12 bases between. Germline loops: CDR1 SGDLS, CDR2 YYNGEE. As DNA, the CDR3 is TGTGCCAGCAGCGTGGGCGGGGCAAGCTCCTACGAGCAGTACTTC. This encodes CASSVGGASSYEQYF.